This T cell receptor (beta chain) originates from a study of cytomegalovirus exposure and HLA in healthy donors. The data were produced by immunoSEQ multiplex PCR, yet TCRdb's version contains in-frame clones alone and is incomplete. The table shows fewer than 120,000 clones, with roughly 90% occurring only once. The CDR3 sequence is 15 residues long. The V and J ends lost 4 bases and 4 bases, in that order; junction bases with no gene match: 8. Germline-derived CDR1 and CDR2 are SEHNR and FQNEAQ (reference sequence). With respect to this clone: The antigen remains undetermined.

Regarding the study as a whole: For most TCR sequences rarity was the rule, although some public TCRs occurred in many donors.

The V and J genes are TRBV7-9 and TRBJ1-1; TRBD1 aligns across 8 bases. Sequenced: PBMCs. The TCR comes from a woman aged 25-40 years in good health and CMV-seropositive. CDR3 loop: CASSYTGGAGTEAFF. The CDR3 bases are TGTGCCAGCAGCTATACAGGGGGAGCGGGCACTGAAGCTTTCTTT. Together with reference TRBV7-9 and TRBJ1-1, the CDR3 gives the full variable domain: DTGVSQNPRHKITKRGQNVTFRCDPISEHNRLYWYRQTLGQGPEFLTYFQNEAQLEKSRLLSDRFSAERPKGSFSTLEIQRTEQGDSAMYLCASSYTGGAGTEAFFGQGTRLTVV.